This entry features one TCR beta chain sequence. Germline assignment: CDR1 MNHEY and CDR2 SMNVEV (reference sequence). Trimming removed 4 bases from V and 1 base from J, with 7 bases in between. The CDR3 loop spans 13 amino acids. The assay was immunoSEQ multiplex PCR, and TCRdb's table has in-frame clones only and misses some. Among roughly 150,000 clones, approximately 80% were seen once, and the ten largest hold roughly 3.4%. These data are taken from a study of blood T cell repertoires in COVID-19. Across the whole study: Sources were T cells, B-cell-depleted T cells, or PBMCs; the material itself was cDNA or gDNA.

The genes are TRBV27 and TRBJ1-2; D call uncertain. The specimen sequenced was PBMCs or T cells enriched from blood (not recorded which). The clonotype was recovered from an older woman who had recovered from COVID-19. CDR3 region: CASSYGLNYGYTF. CDR3 nucleotides: TGTGCCAGCAGTTACGGACTTAACTATGGCTACACCTTC.